This TCR beta chain was identified during a study of blood T cell repertoires in COVID-19. Germline V CDR1 and CDR2: MGHDK, SYGVNS. The CDR3 is made up of 18 amino acids. The germline V and J ends were trimmed by 2 bases and 0 bases, with 16 bases remaining between them. Clones were sequenced by immunoSEQ multiplex PCR, and TCRdb holds only the in-frame ones, with some missing. Seen here are 200,000 to 250,000 clones, about 91% observed once, and the top ten hold about 14%. Sequencing was performed on PBMCs or T cells enriched from blood (not recorded which). The sequence was obtained from a woman between 45 and 60 years old with acute COVID-19. The chain carries TRBV25-1 and TRBJ2-2; possibly TRBD1 for D (6 bases). The CDR3 bases are TGTGCCAGCAGTGAAAGGGGGACGGGAAATACGAACACCGGGGAGCTGTTTTTT. The encoded protein is CASSERGTGNTNTGELFF.